Following are 29 T cell receptor beta chains from one sample sequenced in a study of cytomegalovirus exposure and HLA in healthy donors (dated by TCRdb to 2017 to 2019). Libraries were made using the immunoSEQ multiplex PCR assay. The multiplex PCR relied on a mix of 60 forward primers for TCR Vbeta segments and 13 reverse primers for TCR Jbeta segments. In its TCRdb copy, this immuneACCESS table keeps in-frame sequences only and misses some clones. Where compared with another copy, unresolved V genes explain less than half of these, and the others have no known cause. This specimen's table enumerates around 57,000 clones. The top ten clones comprise 8% to 13% of the sample. Sequencing input: PBMCs. The origin of the receptors is a woman between 45 and 65 years old in good health and CMV-seropositive.

The rearrangement joins TRBV18 to TRBJ1-2; tentative D call: TRBD1 (5 bases). The germline CDR1 and CDR2 sequences are KGHSH and LQKENI. Trimming stripped 3 bases from V and 2 bases from J, with 10 bases between. The CDR3 consists of 14 residues. CDR3 DNA: TGTGCCAGCTCACCCCGGGACTCAAACTATGGCTACACCTTC. This sequence encodes CASSPRDSNYGYTF.

The rearrangement joins TRBV19 to TRBJ2-7, with 9 bases fitting TRBD1. Germline values: CDR1 LNHDA, CDR2 SQIVND (reference sequence). The junction had 4 bases not matched to a gene; V was cut back by 3 bases and J by 4 bases. The CDR3 contains 14 residues. The CDR3 reads CASSMSQGAYEQYF. For the CDR3, the DNA is TGTGCCAGTAGTATGTCACAGGGGGCTTACGAGCAGTACTTC.

The gene calls are TRBV18 and TRBJ1-1; TRBD1 matches 9 bases. CDR1 KGHSH and CDR2 LQKENI come from the germline V gene. The ends lost 1 base at V and 5 bases at J; junction bases unmatched: 8. This CDR3 region has 16 residues. The DNA of the CDR3 is TGTGCCAGCTCACCACTACGAGGACAGGGGAGAACTGAAGCTTTCTTT. Translation gives CASSPLRGQGRTEAFF.

V and J are TRBV6-1 and TRBJ1-1; a possible D gene is TRBD1 (5 bases). The CDR3 has 13 residues. CDR1 and CDR2 (germline): MNHNS, SASEGT. V lost 4 bases, J lost 6 bases, and 12 bases lay in between. DNA for the CDR3: TGTGCCAGCAGTGCGCAGGGAATGGCTGAAGCTTTCTTT. It specifies CASSAQGMAEAFF.

The chain couples TRBV6-5 to TRBJ2-5; 16 bases fit TRBD2. Judging by the DNA end, TRBJ2-7 fits better; the J call may be wrong. The germline V gene encodes CDR1 MNHEY and CDR2 SVGAGI. This CDR3 is 15 amino acids long. The CDR3 bases are TGTGCCAGCAGTCCTGGGACTAGCGGGGGGGGCGAGCAGTACTTC. Protein sequence: CASSPGTSGGGEQYF.

The chain links TRBV5-6 to TRBJ2-2; 7 bases are a match to TRBD1. The CDR3 is 15 amino acids. Germline loops: CDR1 SGHDT, CDR2 YYEEEE. The V and J ends lost 3 bases and 4 bases, in that order; junction bases with no gene match: 6. For the CDR3, the DNA is TGTGCCAGCAGCTGGGGACAGACCTCCACCGGGGAGCTGTTTTTT. Its protein product is CASSWGQTSTGELFF.

The chain couples TRBV7-9 to TRBJ1-2; TRBD1 matches at 7 bases. This CDR3 region has 16 residues. J gave up 2 bases and V 0 bases, and 6 bases lay outside the gene matches. The germline CDR1 and CDR2 sequences are SEHNR and FQNEAQ (reference sequence). The CDR3 is CASSLARTGGNYGYTF. The CDR3 DNA follows: TGTGCCAGCAGCTTAGCCCGGACAGGAGGAAACTATGGCTACACCTTC.

The chain links TRBV14 to TRBJ2-3, with D unresolved. Germline assignment: CDR1 SGHDN and CDR2 FVKESK. CDR3 length: 13 amino acids. The V and J ends lost 2 bases and 2 bases respectively, with 5 bases between them. CDR3 DNA: TGTGCCAGCAGCCAATTTAACACAGATACGCAGTATTTT. Translated: CASSQFNTDTQYF.

This chain links TRBV30 with TRBJ2-7, with D possibly matching TRBD1 (5 bases). CDR1 GTSNPN and CDR2 SVGIG come from the germline V gene (reference sequence). V was pared by 0 bases and J by 6 bases, with 9 bases between. The CDR3 length is 12 residues. The chain's CDR3 is CAWSVIRVEQYF. For the CDR3, the DNA is TGTGCCTGGAGTGTAATCAGGGTCGAGCAGTACTTC. Combining the CDR3 with reference TRBV30 and TRBJ2-7 gives the whole variable domain SQTIHQWPATLVQPVGSPLSLECTVEGTSNPNLYWYRQAAGRGLQLLFYSVGIGQISSEVPQNLSASRPQDRQFILSSKKLLLSDSGFYLCAWSVIRVEQYFGPGTRLTVT.

The chain recombines TRBV4-1 with TRBJ1-1; 8 bases align to TRBD1. After removal of 3 bases from V and 11 bases from J, the junction contained 5 bases not matched to a gene. Germline CDR1 MGHRA, CDR2 YSYEKL. The CDR3 has 12 amino acids. CDR3: CASSHRQGKAFF. CDR3 bases: TGCGCCAGCAGCCACCGACAGGGGAAGGCTTTCTTT.

The CDR3 is CASGSDSRSTEAFF. The CDR3 DNA reads as TGTGCTAGTGGTTCCGACAGCCGGAGTACTGAAGCTTTCTTT. The chain combines TRBV12-5 with TRBJ1-1; D might be TRBD1 (5 bases). Germline CDR1 and CDR2: LGHNT and FRNRAP. The ends were cut back, 4 bases at V and 5 bases at J, with 14 bases in the middle. This CDR3 contains 14 residues.

This chain joins TRBV6-5 and TRBJ1-2; 7 positions agree with TRBD1. The trim removed 7 bases at V and 4 bases at J, leaving 6 bases unmatched. Germline CDR1 and CDR2: MNHEY and SVGAGI. CDR3 length: 13 residues. CDR3: CASKATGFYGYTF. In DNA, the CDR3 is TGTGCCAGCAAAGCGACAGGGTTCTATGGCTACACCTTC.

The chain couples TRBV10-3 to TRBJ1-5; D remains unclear. Germline CDR1 is ENHRY and CDR2 is SYGVKD. The CDR3 covers 16 residues. V was shortened by 3 bases and J by 0 bases, with 12 bases between the two germline ends. The CDR3: CAISEFLEYSNQPQHF. The CDR3, as DNA: TGTGCCATCAGTGAATTTTTAGAATATAGCAATCAGCCCCAGCATTTT.

The J gene is TRBJ1-5, the V gene TRBV11-1; unclear D gene. Trimming left V 3 bases short and J 1 base short, with 13 bases between. There are 16 residues in the CDR3. From germline, CDR1 is SGHAT and CDR2 FQDESV (reference sequence). The CDR3 bases are TGTGCCAGCAGCTTTAATGAGGGTAGGAGCAATCAGCCCCAGCATTTT. The encoded protein is CASSFNEGRSNQPQHF.

The gene calls are TRBV5-8 and TRBJ1-2; 11 nucleotides match TRBD1. Germline V gene sequence: CDR1 SGHTS, CDR2 YDEGEE. V lost 3 bases and J lost 2; bases outside the gene matches: 3. The CDR3 extends over 15 amino acids. The CDR3 DNA is TGTGCCAGCAGCTGGAGGACAGGGGGCAACTATGGCTACACCTTC. Translation gives CASSWRTGGNYGYTF.

The rearrangement uses TRBV27 and TRBJ2-3; D possibly corresponds to TRBD2 (5 bases). Trimming stripped 7 bases from V and 2 bases from J, with 16 bases between. The CDR3 is made up of 15 amino acids. From germline, CDR1 is MNHEY and CDR2 SMNVEV (reference sequence). CDR3 loop: CASTGFEGNTDTQYF. The CDR3 DNA reads TGTGCCAGCACCGGGTTTGAGGGAAACACAGATACGCAGTATTTT.

The gene calls are TRBV6-5 and TRBJ1-3; TRBD1 matches at 10 bases. Losses at the gene ends were 4 bases for V and 1 base for J; bases not matched to a gene: 4. The CDR3 contains 16 residues. Germline CDR1 MNHEY, CDR2 SVGAGI. The CDR3 DNA reads TGTGCCAGCAGTTTGACAGGGGGCGCTTCTGGAAACACCATATATTTT. Protein sequence: CASSLTGGASGNTIYF.

The V gene is TRBV5-4, the J gene TRBJ1-1, with D possibly TRBD1 on 5 matching bases. This CDR3 has 15 residues. Germline V gene lookup returns CDR1 SGHNT and CDR2 YYREEE (reference sequence). V dropped 3 bases and J dropped 3 bases, with 15 bases sitting between them. DNA of the CDR3: TGTGCCAGCAGCTCCCCTGGCAGGGCCGACACTGAAGCTTTCTTT. Its translation: CASSSPGRADTEAFF.

The V gene is TRBV10-2, the J gene TRBJ1-5; tentative D call: TRBD1 (5 bases). The V end lost 4 bases, the J end lost 4 bases, and 8 bases lay between the germline ends. The germline gives CDR1 WSHSY, CDR2 SAAADI. CDR3 length: 13 amino acids. CDR3 sequence reads: CASSVAGNQPQHF. The CDR3 DNA reads as TGCGCCAGCAGTGTGGCAGGGAATCAGCCCCAGCATTTT.

V gene TRBV28 combines with J gene TRBJ2-2, with TRBD2 identical over 10 bases. The CDR3 spans 16 residues. Losses at the gene ends were 3 bases for V and 4 bases for J; bases not matched to a gene: 5. CDR1 is MDHEN and CDR2 is SYDVKM in the germline V gene. Here the CDR3 DNA reads TGTGCCAGCAGTTTCGGTGCTAGCGGGAGCACCGGGGAGCTGTTTTTT. It is translated as CASSFGASGSTGELFF.

The chain recombines TRBV5-1 with TRBJ2-1, with D perhaps TRBD1 (5 bases). Germline V CDR1 and CDR2: SGHRS, YFSETQ. CDR3 length equals 14 residues. Deletions cut 0 bases from V and 4 bases from J, with 8 bases between. In nucleotides, the CDR3 is TGCGCCAGCAGCTTGGAACAGGCATACAATGAGCAGTTCTTC. It is translated as CASSLEQAYNEQFF.

The rearrangement uses TRBV7-9 and TRBJ2-5, with D unresolved. This CDR3 has 14 amino acids. V dropped 2 bases and J dropped 5 bases, with 12 bases sitting between them. Germline V gene lookup returns CDR1 SEHNR and CDR2 FQNEAQ (reference sequence). The CDR3 nucleotides are TGTGCCAGCAGCTTAATCCAGGCCAGGGAGACCCAGTACTTC. Translating it yields CASSLIQARETQYF.

CDR3 residues: CAWSGLGTGRNTIYF. The CDR3 nucleotides read TGTGCCTGGAGTGGACTCGGGACAGGGAGGAACACCATATATTTT. The genes are TRBV30 and TRBJ1-3; 9 positions match TRBD1. Germline CDR1 GTSNPN, CDR2 SVGIG (reference sequence). CDR3 size: 15 residues. J lost 7 bases, V lost 1 base, and 8 bases had no gene match.

This chain uses TRBV14 with TRBJ2-5, with D perhaps TRBD2 (6 bases). The J call is doubtful: the DNA matches TRBJ2-7 better. The germline V gene encodes CDR1 SGHDN and CDR2 FVKESK. The CDR3 covers 15 residues. In nucleotides, the CDR3 is TGTGCCAGCAGCCAAAGTTTGGCGGGGCGCTACGAGCAGTACTTC. Its protein is CASSQSLAGRYEQYF.

This sequence joins TRBV28 and TRBJ2-3, with TRBD1 matching 7 bases. There are 15 residues in the CDR3. The junction had 11 bases not matched to a gene; V was cut back by 11 bases and J by 0 bases. Germline assignment: CDR1 MDHEN and CDR2 SYDVKM. The CDR3 spells CAGAGGSSSTDTQYF. CDR3 in DNA: TGTGCCGGCGCAGGGGGTTCTTCTAGCACAGATACGCAGTATTTT. The entire variable domain, with the rest obtained from reference TRBV28 and TRBJ2-3, is as follows: DVKVTQSSRYLVKRTGEKVFLECVQDMDHENMFWYRQDPGLGLRLIYFSYDVKMKEKGDIPEGYSVSREKKERFSLILESASTNQTSMYLCAGAGGSSSTDTQYFGPGTRLTVL.

The rearrangement links TRBV6-1 to TRBJ1-4; 9 positions agree with TRBD1. The CDR3 totals 15 residues. Germline values: CDR1 MNHNS, CDR2 SASEGT. The trim removed 4 bases at V and 5 bases at J, leaving 5 bases unmatched. The CDR3 DNA is TGTGCCAGCAGTGCCTACAGGGGGCAAAATGAAAAACTGTTTTTT. Translation gives CASSAYRGQNEKLFF.

The chain recombines TRBV11-2 with TRBJ1-5; 8 bases agree with TRBD1. The junction had 2 bases not matched to a gene; V was cut back by 5 bases and J by 2 bases. The CDR3 extends over 14 amino acids. The germline CDR1 and CDR2 sequences are SGHAT and FQNNGV. The CDR3 reads CASSQGQGNQPQHF. CDR3 bases: TGTGCCAGCAGCCAGGGACAGGGCAATCAGCCCCAGCATTTT.

With regard to this clone: An end of the junction does not agree with germline; a read error may underlie this. The chain joins TRBV30 to TRBJ1-3; D ambiguous. The CDR3 sequence is 14 residues long. Germline values: CDR1 GTSNPN, CDR2 SVGIG (reference sequence). The CDR3 bases are TGTGCCCGGAGGGAGCGGTACCGAAGAAACACCATATATTTT. It translates to CARRERYRRNTIYF.

The J gene is TRBJ2-1, the V gene TRBV5-4, with 8 nucleotides matching TRBD2. V trimming: 3 bases; J trimming: 7 bases; junction bases outside the gene matches: 9. CDR3 length: 15 residues. The germline CDR1 and CDR2 sequences are SGHNT and YYREEE (reference sequence). In DNA form, the CDR3 reads TGTGCCAGCAGCTCCCCCGGGGGGGACCCAAATGAGCAGTTCTTC. The encoded protein is CASSSPGGDPNEQFF.